This passage covers 23 T cell receptor beta chains from one sample sequenced in a study of PD-1 blockade in classical Hodgkin lymphoma. Assay: immunoSEQ multiplex PCR; the TCRdb copy retains only in-frame clones and omits some. Counted here are roughly 16,000 clones, about 92% occurring once; the ten biggest clones make up roughly 0.5%. Time point: newly diagnosed, previously untreated cHL patient sample. It was by magnetic negative selection that CD4+ T cells were purified from thawed PBMCs. The sample comprised CD4+ T cells from blood. The receptors derive from a human donor with classical Hodgkin lymphoma.

In this sample, this clone turned up once. This chain joins TRBV4-1 and TRBJ2-5; 8 bases are shared with TRBD2. Germline-derived CDR1 and CDR2 are MGHRA and YSYEKL. V gave up 4 bases and J gave up 2 bases; unmatched junction bases: 9. The CDR3 loop spans 16 amino acids. The CDR3 spells CASSPLRREDQETQYF. The CDR3 bases are TGCGCCAGCAGCCCTTTACGGCGGGAGGATCAAGAGACCCAGTACTTC.

The CDR3 bases are TGTGCCAGCAGTAACAGAGGAGGTAGCAATGAGCAGTTCTTC. It yields the protein CASSNRGGSNEQFF. This chain links TRBV5-4 with TRBJ2-1; maybe TRBD2 (5 bases). The CDR3 sequence is 14 residues long. Germline V lookup: CDR1 SGHNT, CDR2 YYREEE (reference sequence). Deletions cut 5 bases from V and 6 bases from J, with 15 bases between.

The chain employs TRBV7-2 and TRBJ1-6; D is undetermined. The length of the CDR3 is 14 residues. The germline CDR1 and CDR2 sequences are SGHTA and FQGNSA. V lost 2 bases and J lost 8, with 10 bases in between. This CDR3 reads CASSLSGIYSPLHF. DNA of the CDR3: TGTGCCAGCAGCTTAAGCGGCATCTATTCACCCCTCCACTTT.

The chain is built from TRBV30 and TRBJ2-5; D not resolved. This CDR3 comprises 11 residues. V was cut by 5 bases and J by 3 bases, with 7 bases left in between. Germline V gives CDR1 GTSNPN, CDR2 SVGIG (reference sequence). The CDR3 nucleotides are TGTGCCTGGTCCTCAAAAGAGACCCAGTACTTC. It specifies CAWSSKETQYF.

The chain employs TRBV6-5 and TRBJ1-1; D gene ambiguous. Germline CDR1 is MNHEY and CDR2 is SVGAGI. CDR3 length: 16 residues. V lost 4 bases, J lost 0 bases, and 15 bases lay in between. CDR3 region: CASSSNKGSMNTEAFF. DNA of the CDR3: TGTGCCAGCAGTTCCAACAAAGGATCCATGAACACTGAAGCTTTCTTT.

J is TRBJ2-6 and V is TRBV6-5; D gene uncertain. V was pared by 2 bases and J by 0 bases, with 8 bases between. The CDR3 runs to 16 residues. CDR1 and CDR2 (germline): MNHEY, SVGAGI. The CDR3 DNA reads as TGTGCCAGCAGTTACCGTAGGAGCTCTGGGGCCAACGTCCTGACTTTC. It encodes CASSYRRSSGANVLTF.

The chain joins TRBV7-8 to TRBJ2-7, with D hard to call. The germline gives CDR1 SGHVS, CDR2 FQNEAQ. CDR3 size: 14 residues. Trimming stripped 5 bases from V and 5 bases from J, with 16 bases between. This chain's CDR3 is CASSPPWYIDEQYF. As DNA, the CDR3 is TGTGCCAGCAGCCCGCCGTGGTACATTGACGAGCAGTACTTC. Using reference TRBV7-8 and TRBJ2-7 for the parts outside the CDR3, the full variable domain is GAGVSQSPRYKVAKRGQDVALRCDPISGHVSLFWYQQALGQGPEFLTYFQNEAQLDKSGLPSDRFFAERPEGSVSTLKIQRTQQEDSAVYLCASSPPWYIDEQYFGPGTRLTVT.

This chain joins TRBV18 and TRBJ2-5; 7 nucleotides match TRBD2. Germline V CDR1 and CDR2: KGHSH, LQKENI. Germline trimming cut 3 bases from V and 2 bases from J; bases unmatched to any gene: 6. The CDR3 covers 15 residues. CDR3 amino acids: CASSPVGTKQETQYF. In DNA, the CDR3 is TGTGCCAGCTCACCCGTCGGGACTAAACAAGAGACCCAGTACTTC.

The chain is built from TRBV7-8 and TRBJ2-1; 7 bases align to TRBD2. The V gene's germline CDR1 is SGHVS and CDR2 FQNEAQ. This CDR3 is built from 15 residues. Trimming cost V 6 bases and J 6 bases; bases outside gene matches: 11. CDR3 region: CASRVLGGSLNEQFF. The CDR3 region has the DNA TGTGCCAGCAGGGTTTTGGGCGGGAGCCTCAATGAGCAGTTCTTC.

V gene TRBV10-3 combines with J gene TRBJ2-2; D is perhaps TRBD2 (6 bases). Trimming removed 4 bases from V and 8 bases from J, with 14 bases in between. CDR3 size: 14 residues. CDR1 ENHRY and CDR2 SYGVKD come from the germline V gene. The CDR3 loop reads CAISGKTSSGELFF. In DNA form, the CDR3 reads TGTGCCATCAGTGGCAAGACTAGTTCAGGGGAGCTGTTTTTT.

J is TRBJ1-3 and V is TRBV6-5, with D unclear. The ends were cut back, 6 bases at V and 6 bases at J, with 12 bases in the middle. The CDR3 has 13 residues. The germline CDR1 and CDR2 sequences are MNHEY and SVGAGI. The DNA for the CDR3 is TGTGCCAGCAGACCCGGAGTGACAAACACCATATATTTT. Encoded protein: CASRPGVTNTIYF.

The genes are TRBV27 and TRBJ1-3, with TRBD1 matching 7 bases. CDR1 is MNHEY, CDR2 SMNVEV, per germline (reference sequence). There are 13 residues in the CDR3. The trim removed 6 bases at V and 1 base at J, leaving 0 bases unmatched. Here the CDR3 DNA reads TGTGCCAGCAGGACAGGGTCTGGAAACACCATATATTTT. Translating gives CASRTGSGNTIYF.

This clone showed up just a few times. The chain combines TRBV5-1 with TRBJ2-1, with D perhaps being TRBD1 or TRBD2 (5 bases each). CDR1 and CDR2 from the germline V gene are SGHRS and YFSETQ. The CDR3 totals 12 residues. The V end lost 4 bases, the J end lost 6 bases, and 8 bases lay between the germline ends. The CDR3 protein is CASSDSGNEQFF. As DNA, the CDR3 is TGCGCCAGCAGCGACAGCGGCAATGAGCAGTTCTTC.

J is TRBJ1-4 and V is TRBV6-1, with 9 bases aligning to TRBD1. J lost 7 bases, V lost 1 base, and 1 base had no gene match. This CDR3 is 14 amino acids long. Germline CDR1 is MNHNS and CDR2 is SASEGT. CDR3 sequence: CASSEGTGVEKLFF. The CDR3, as DNA: TGTGCCAGCAGTGAAGGGACAGGGGTTGAAAAACTGTTTTTT.

The V and J genes are TRBV19 and TRBJ2-1; possibly TRBD1 for D (5 bases). V lost 7 bases, J lost 1 base, and 8 bases lay in between. This CDR3 contains 13 residues. Germline V lookup: CDR1 LNHDA, CDR2 SQIVND (reference sequence). CDR3 sequence reads: CASKQESYNEQFF. For the CDR3, the DNA is TGTGCCAGTAAACAGGAGTCCTACAATGAGCAGTTCTTC.

This chain links TRBV2 with TRBJ2-5; no clear D. The ends were cut back, 6 bases at V and 5 bases at J, with 7 bases in the middle. The germline CDR1 and CDR2 sequences are SNHLY and FYNNEI. The CDR3 consists of 11 residues. In nucleotides, the CDR3 is TGTGCCAGCAGGGGCCGGGAGACCCAGTACTTC. It specifies CASRGRETQYF.

The rearrangement joins TRBV30 to TRBJ1-1, with D possibly matching TRBD1 (5 bases). Per germline, CDR1 GTSNPN and CDR2 SVGIG (reference sequence). CDR3 length: 13 residues. V lost 5 bases, J lost 0 bases, and 10 bases lay in between. The CDR3: CAWAGHMNTEAFF. The CDR3 DNA follows: TGTGCCTGGGCCGGACATATGAACACTGAAGCTTTCTTT.

This clone was seen just once. J is TRBJ2-3 and V is TRBV7-3, with D hard to call. Trimming shortened V by 5 bases and J by 5 bases, and 17 bases separated the two germline ends. The CDR3 contains 15 residues. Per germline, CDR1 SGHTA and CDR2 FQGTGA. CDR3 sequence reads: CASSLQIGTQDTQYF. CDR3 sequence (DNA): TGTGCCAGCAGCCTGCAAATAGGAACACAAGATACGCAGTATTTT.

The chain carries TRBV29-1 and TRBJ2-2; 10 bases are a match to TRBD1. Germline trimming cut 5 bases from V and 5 bases from J; bases unmatched to any gene: 8. The CDR3 has 15 residues. CDR1 is SQVTM, CDR2 ANQGSEA, per germline. The CDR3 loop reads CSVMTGTGVTGELFF. CDR3 bases: TGCAGCGTTATGACCGGGACAGGGGTAACCGGGGAGCTGTTTTTT.

This clone was picked up a small number of times. The chain employs TRBV7-8 and TRBJ1-5; 7 positions match TRBD1. The junction had 12 bases not matched to a gene; V was cut back by 5 bases and J by 11 bases. CDR3 length: 14 residues. The germline CDR1 and CDR2 sequences are SGHVS and FQNEAQ. As DNA, the CDR3 is TGTGCCAGCAGCCCACGACAGGGTCCGACGGCCCAGCATTTT. Protein sequence: CASSPRQGPTAQHF. The full variable domain, its missing parts supplied by reference TRBV7-8 and TRBJ1-5, is GAGVSQSPRYKVAKRGQDVALRCDPISGHVSLFWYQQALGQGPEFLTYFQNEAQLDKSGLPSDRFFAERPEGSVSTLKIQRTQQEDSAVYLCASSPRQGPTAQHFGDGTRLSIL.

The chain recombines TRBV9 with TRBJ2-1; TRBD1 aligns across 10 bases. The V segment lost 0 bases and the J segment 3 bases; nucleotides outside the gene matches: 12. Germline CDR1 SGDLS, CDR2 YYNGEE. This CDR3 region has 19 residues. The DNA for the CDR3 is TGTGCCAGCAGCGTAGGGGGTCCCTTGGACAGGGGGATCTACAATGAGCAGTTCTTC. Encoded protein: CASSVGGPLDRGIYNEQFF.

V and J are TRBV4-1 and TRBJ1-5; D unclear. V dropped 4 bases and J dropped 0 bases, with 13 bases sitting between them. Per germline, CDR1 MGHRA and CDR2 YSYEKL. The CDR3 runs to 16 residues. CDR3 DNA: TGCGCCAGCAGCCCTTGGGCGGGGTCTAGCAATCAGCCCCAGCATTTT. This translates into CASSPWAGSSNQPQHF.

This sequence joins TRBV15 and TRBJ2-5; the D call may be TRBD1 or TRBD2 (5 bases each). The length of the CDR3 is 13 residues. The V gene lost 6 bases and the J gene lost 1 base, with 9 bases spanning the gap. Germline CDR1 and CDR2: LNHNV and YYDKDF (reference sequence). Here the CDR3 reads CATSPGPQETQYF. CDR3 DNA sequence: TGTGCCACCAGTCCGGGACCCCAAGAGACCCAGTACTTC.